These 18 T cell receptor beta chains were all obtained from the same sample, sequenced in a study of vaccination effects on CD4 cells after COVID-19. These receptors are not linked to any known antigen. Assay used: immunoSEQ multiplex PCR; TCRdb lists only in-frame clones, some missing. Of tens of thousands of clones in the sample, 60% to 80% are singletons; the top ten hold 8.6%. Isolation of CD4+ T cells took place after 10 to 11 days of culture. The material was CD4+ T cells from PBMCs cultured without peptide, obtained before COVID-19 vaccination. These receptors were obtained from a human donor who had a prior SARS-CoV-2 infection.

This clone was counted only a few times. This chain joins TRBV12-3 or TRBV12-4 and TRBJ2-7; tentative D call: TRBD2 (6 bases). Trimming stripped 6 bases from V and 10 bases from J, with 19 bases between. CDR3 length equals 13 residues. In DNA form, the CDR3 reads TGTGCCAGCAGCCTCGCCGGGAGCAGTCTACAGTACTTC. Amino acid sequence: CASSLAGSSLQYF.

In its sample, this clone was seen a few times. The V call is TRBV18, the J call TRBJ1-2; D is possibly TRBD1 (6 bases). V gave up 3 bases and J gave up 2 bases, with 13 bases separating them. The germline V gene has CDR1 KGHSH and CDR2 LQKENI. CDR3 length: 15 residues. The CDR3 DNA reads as TGTGCCAGCTCACCTCAACCAGGGACAAACTATGGCTACACCTTC. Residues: CASSPQPGTNYGYTF.

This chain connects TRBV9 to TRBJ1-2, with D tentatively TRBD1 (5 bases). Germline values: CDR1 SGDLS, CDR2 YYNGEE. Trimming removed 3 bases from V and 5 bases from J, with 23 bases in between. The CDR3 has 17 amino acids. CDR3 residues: CASSATYLRGAGYGYTF. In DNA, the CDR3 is TGTGCCAGCAGCGCGACTTATTTGAGGGGCGCGGGGTATGGCTACACCTTC.

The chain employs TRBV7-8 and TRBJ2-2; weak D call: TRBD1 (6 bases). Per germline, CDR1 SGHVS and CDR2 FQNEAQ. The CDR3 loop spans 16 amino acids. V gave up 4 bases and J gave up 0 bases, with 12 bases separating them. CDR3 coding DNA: TGTGCCAGCAGCTCACATGAGGGGGCGAACACCGGGGAGCTGTTTTTT. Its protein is CASSSHEGANTGELFF.

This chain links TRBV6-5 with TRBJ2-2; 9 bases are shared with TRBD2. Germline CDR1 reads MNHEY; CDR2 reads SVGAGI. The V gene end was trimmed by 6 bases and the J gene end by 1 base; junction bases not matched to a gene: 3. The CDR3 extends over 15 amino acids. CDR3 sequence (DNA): TGTGCCAGCAGGAGAGCGGGGGGGAACACCGGGGAGCTGTTTTTT. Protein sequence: CASRRAGGNTGELFF.

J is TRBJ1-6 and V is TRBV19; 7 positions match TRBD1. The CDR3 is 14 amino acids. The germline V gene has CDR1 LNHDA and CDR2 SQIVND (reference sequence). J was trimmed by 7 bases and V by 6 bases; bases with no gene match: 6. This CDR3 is CASRMGQRNSPLHF. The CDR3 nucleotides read TGTGCCAGTAGAATGGGACAGAGAAATTCACCCCTCCACTTT. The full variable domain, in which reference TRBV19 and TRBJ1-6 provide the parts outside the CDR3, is DGGITQSPKYLFRKEGQNVTLSCEQNLNHDAMYWYRQDPGQGLRLIYYSQIVNDFQKGDIAEGYSVSREKKESFPLTVTSAQKNPTAFYLCASRMGQRNSPLHFGNGTRLTVT.

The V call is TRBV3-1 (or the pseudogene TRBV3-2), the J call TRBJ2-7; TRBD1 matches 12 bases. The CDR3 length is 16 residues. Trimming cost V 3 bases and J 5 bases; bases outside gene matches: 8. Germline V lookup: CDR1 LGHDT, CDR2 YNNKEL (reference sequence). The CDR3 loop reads CASSQDQGQGADEQYF. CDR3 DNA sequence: TGTGCCAGCAGCCAGGATCAGGGACAGGGGGCCGACGAGCAGTACTTC.

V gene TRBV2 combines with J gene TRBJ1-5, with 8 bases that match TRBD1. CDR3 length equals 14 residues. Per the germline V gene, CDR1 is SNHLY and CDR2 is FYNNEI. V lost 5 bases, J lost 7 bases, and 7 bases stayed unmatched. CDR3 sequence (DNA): TGTGCCAGCAGTTTACAGGGGGGAATCCAGCCCCAGCATTTT. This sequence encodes CASSLQGGIQPQHF. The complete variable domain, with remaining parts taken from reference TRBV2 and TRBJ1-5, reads EPEVTQTPSHQVTQMGQEVILRCVPISNHLYFYWYRQILGQKVEFLVSFYNNEISEKSEIFDDQFSVERPDGSNFTLKIRSTKLEDSAMYFCASSLQGGIQPQHFGDGTRLSIL.

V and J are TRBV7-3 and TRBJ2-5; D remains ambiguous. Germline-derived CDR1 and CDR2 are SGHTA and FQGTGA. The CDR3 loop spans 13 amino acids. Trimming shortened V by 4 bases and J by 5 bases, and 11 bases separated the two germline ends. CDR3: CASSSPGSETQYF. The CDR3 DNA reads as TGTGCCAGCAGCTCGCCCGGGTCGGAGACCCAGTACTTC.

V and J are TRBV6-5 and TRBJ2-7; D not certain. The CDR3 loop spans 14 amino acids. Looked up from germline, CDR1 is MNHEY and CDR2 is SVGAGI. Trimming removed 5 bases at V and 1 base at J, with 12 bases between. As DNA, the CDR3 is TGTGCCAGCAGTCCCACCGGGCTATCCTACGAGCAGTACTTC. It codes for CASSPTGLSYEQYF.

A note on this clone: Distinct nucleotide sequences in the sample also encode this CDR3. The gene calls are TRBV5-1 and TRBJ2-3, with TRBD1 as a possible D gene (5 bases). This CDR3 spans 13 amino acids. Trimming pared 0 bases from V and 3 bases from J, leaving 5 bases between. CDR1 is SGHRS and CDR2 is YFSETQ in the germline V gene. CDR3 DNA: TGCGCCAGCAGCTTGGAGGGGACAGATACGCAGTATTTT. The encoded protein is CASSLEGTDTQYF. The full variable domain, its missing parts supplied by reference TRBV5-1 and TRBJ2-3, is KAGVTQTPRYLIKTRGQQVTLSCSPISGHRSVSWYQQTPGQGLQFLFEYFSETQRNKGNFPGRFSGRQFSNSRSEMNVSTLELGDSALYLCASSLEGTDTQYFGPGTRLTVL.

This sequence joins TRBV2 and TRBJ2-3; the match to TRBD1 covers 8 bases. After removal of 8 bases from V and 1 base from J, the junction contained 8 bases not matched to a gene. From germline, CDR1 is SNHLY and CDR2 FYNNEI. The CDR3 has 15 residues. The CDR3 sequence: CASLIQGQGTDTQYF. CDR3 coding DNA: TGTGCCAGCCTGATCCAGGGACAGGGCACAGATACGCAGTATTTT. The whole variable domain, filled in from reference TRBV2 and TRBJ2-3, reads EPEVTQTPSHQVTQMGQEVILRCVPISNHLYFYWYRQILGQKVEFLVSFYNNEISEKSEIFDDQFSVERPDGSNFTLKIRSTKLEDSAMYFCASLIQGQGTDTQYFGPGTRLTVL.

CDR3 bases: TGTGCCAGCAGCCAAGACGCGTATGGCTACACCTTC. This codes for CASSQDAYGYTF. The genes are TRBV4-2 and TRBJ1-2; D remains ambiguous. Trimming cost V 0 bases and J 5 bases, with 4 bases left between them. Germline CDR1 LGHNA, CDR2 YNFKEQ. The CDR3 runs to 12 residues.

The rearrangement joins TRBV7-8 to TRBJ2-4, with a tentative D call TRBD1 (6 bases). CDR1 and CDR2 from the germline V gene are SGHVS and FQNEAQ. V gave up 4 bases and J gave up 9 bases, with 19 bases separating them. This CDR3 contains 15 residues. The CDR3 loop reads CASSSPGQAQGIQYF. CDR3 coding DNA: TGTGCCAGCAGCTCACCGGGACAAGCTCAGGGCATTCAGTACTTC.

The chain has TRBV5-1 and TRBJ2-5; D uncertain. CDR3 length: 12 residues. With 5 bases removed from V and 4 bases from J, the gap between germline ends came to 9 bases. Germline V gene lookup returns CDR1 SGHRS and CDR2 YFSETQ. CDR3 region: CASRQLGETQYF. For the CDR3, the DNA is TGCGCCAGCAGACAGCTAGGAGAGACCCAGTACTTC.

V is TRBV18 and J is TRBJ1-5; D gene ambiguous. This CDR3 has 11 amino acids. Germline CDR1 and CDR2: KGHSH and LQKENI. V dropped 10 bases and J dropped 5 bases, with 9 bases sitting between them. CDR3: CATLRDQPQHF. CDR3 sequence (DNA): TGTGCCACCCTGCGGGATCAGCCCCAGCATTTT. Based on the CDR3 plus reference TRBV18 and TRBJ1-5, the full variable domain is NAGVMQNPRHLVRRRGQEARLRCSPMKGHSHVYWYRQLPEEGLKFMVYLQKENIIDESGMPKERFSAEFPKEGPSILRIQQVVRGDSAAYFCATLRDQPQHFGDGTRLSIL.

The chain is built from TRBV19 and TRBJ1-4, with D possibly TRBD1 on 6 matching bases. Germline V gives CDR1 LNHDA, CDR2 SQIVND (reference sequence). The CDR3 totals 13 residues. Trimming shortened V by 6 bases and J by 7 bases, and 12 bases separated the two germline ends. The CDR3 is CASSLGGPEKLFF. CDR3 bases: TGTGCCAGTAGCCTCGGGGGGCCTGAAAAACTGTTTTTT.

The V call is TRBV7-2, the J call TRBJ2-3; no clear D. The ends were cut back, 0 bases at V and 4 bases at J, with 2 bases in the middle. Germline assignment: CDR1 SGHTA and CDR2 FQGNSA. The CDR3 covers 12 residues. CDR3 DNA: TGTGCCAGCAGCTTAGCCGCAGATACGCAGTATTTT. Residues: CASSLAADTQYF.